The sequence of this TCR beta chain was determined in a study of tumor-infiltrating lymphocytes in primary liver carcinoma (dated by TCRdb to about 2017). Looking at the study overall: Between late 2015 and March 2016, roughly 5 patients in China with histopathologically diagnosed primary liver carcinoma had their tumors surgically resected. Hepatocellular carcinoma (four) or combined HCC and intrahepatic cholangiocarcinoma (one) was present in the five patients, who were three men and two women aged 30 to 69 years. The five patients had tumors of stage T1-T3 N0M0, with maximum diameters ranging from 4.2 to 10 cm. Each sample produced roughly 3.65 to 7.5 million productive TCRbeta reads, and read depth showed no significant difference between tissue types. For each liver tumor, the study sampled five regions along with adjacent normal tissue and blood, and applied TCRbeta repertoire sequencing, expression microarrays and whole-exome sequencing. A total of 35 or so specimens from 5 patients went through TCRbeta repertoire sequencing, namely 25 tumor regions, 5 adjacent noncancerous liver tissues and 5 peripheral blood samples. Technical replicate repertoires showed high reproducibility, with mean shared-clone rates roughly 0.89 and correlation coefficients above 0.95.

Using a constant-region primer and ProtoScript II reverse transcriptase, TCRbeta-specific cDNA was reverse-transcribed from approximately 0.55 ug total RNA. Three nested multiplex PCR rounds, following a slightly modified ARM-PCR procedure, were used to build the TCRbeta libraries. Each of the first two PCR rounds ran for approximately 10 cycles and used multiplex TRBV1-TRBV30 forward primers together with a Cbeta reverse primer. Sample barcodes and Illumina adapters were added in a final 25-cycle PCR using Deep VentR polymerase. Before sequencing, amplicons of 200-500 bp were gel-purified using a QIAquick gel extraction kit. The TCRbeta amplicons were sequenced with 250-bp paired-end reads on an Illumina HiSeq 2500. The source study handled its data this way. Trimmomatic v0.33 was used to quality-trim the reads, and FLASH v1.2.11 was used to merge paired reads so that full CDR3 sequences could be recovered. MiGEC v1.2.1b assigned V, D and J germline segments to the rearranged TCRbeta sequences. Clonotype statistics and Shannon-Wiener diversity indices were calculated with VDJtools v1.0.0. To reduce sampling bias, subsequent analyses other than the diversity analysis used only the 250 most abundant clonotypes in each sample. TCRdb cleaned the public reads at Q25 with fastp, built clones with MiXCR and kept in-frame beta chains. Each CDR3 protein gets just one entry, which takes the most common genes and DNA from the rows behind it. The V and J calls follow TCRdb's processing rather than the paper's. The sample table lists about 300,000 distinct CDR3 sequences, 60% to 80% of them with a count of one. Roughly 8.9% of the sample rests with the top ten.

Measured from the cysteine to the phenylalanine, the CDR3 is 14 residues long. Only the CDR3 portion is preserved as DNA: 42 bases, with reading frame beginning at the first base. The germline V gene specifies SNHLY as CDR1 and FYNNEI as CDR2. For this clonotype: The target of this receptor is not known. The junction does not match germline at one end; this may be a read error.

What the research found in general, with its limitations: Pairs of tumor regions showed greater repertoire overlap (mean 36%) than tumor-adjacent pairs (around 17%) or tumor-blood pairs (approximately 14%), which is consistent with antigen-driven expansion. Compared with blood, tumors had a significantly larger share of the repertoire taken up by the top 250 clones (p = 0.039). Because only the TCR beta chain was sequenced and unpaired alpha chains were not captured, true repertoire diversity is likely underestimated. Since the samples were bulk and unsorted, there was no way to compare CD4+ and CD8+ T cell repertoires. The study included only four to six patients, and the authors note findings should be validated in a larger study.

Blood RNA was extracted from unsorted whole blood with TRIzol reagent; germline DNA came from the DNeasy Blood & Tissue kit. At the time of sampling, the patients were treatment-naive and had chronic HBV infection. Before surgery, approximately 3.8 milliliters of peripheral blood were drawn into K2EDTA tubes. The source of this sequence is a man aged 35 to 55 with primary liver carcinoma and hepatitis B virus infection. Sequencing was performed on peripheral blood. This chain is built from TRBV2 and TRBJ2-4; the D gene lacks a confident call. The CDR3 loop reads CTSSDGVAKNIQYF. In nucleotide form, the sequence is TGTACCAGCAGTGATGGGGTAGCCAAAAACATTCAGTACTTC.